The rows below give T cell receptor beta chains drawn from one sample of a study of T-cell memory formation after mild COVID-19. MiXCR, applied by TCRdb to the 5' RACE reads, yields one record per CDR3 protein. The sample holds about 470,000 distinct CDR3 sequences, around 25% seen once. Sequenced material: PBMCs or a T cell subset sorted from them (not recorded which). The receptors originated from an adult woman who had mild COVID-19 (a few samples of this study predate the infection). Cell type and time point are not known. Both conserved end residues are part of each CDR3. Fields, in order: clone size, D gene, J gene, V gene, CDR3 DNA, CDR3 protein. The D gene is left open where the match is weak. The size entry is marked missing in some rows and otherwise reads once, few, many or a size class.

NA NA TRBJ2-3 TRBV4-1 TGCGCCAGCAGCCCCGAGGCGGGACCAGGAGTGATGAGCACAGATACGCAGTATTTT CASSPEAGPGVMSTDTQYF
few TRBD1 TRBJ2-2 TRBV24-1 TGTGCCACCAGTGATCGGACAGGAGGTTACACCGGGGAGCTGTTTTTT CATSDRTGGYTGELFF
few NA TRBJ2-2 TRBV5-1 TGCGCCAGCAGCCTTGTCCTCGGGGAGCTGTTTTTT CASSLVLGELFF
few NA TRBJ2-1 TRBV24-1 TGTGCCACCCCCAGCGGGTCCTACAATGAGCAGTTCTTC CATPSGSYNEQFF
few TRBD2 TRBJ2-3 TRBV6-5 TGTGCCAGCAGTTACTCGCGGGGGGGGCAGGGTACGCAGTATTTT CASSYSRGGQGTQYF
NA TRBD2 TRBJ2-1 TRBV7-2 TGTGCCAGCAGCTCGCCGGGACTAGCGGGAAGATATACTGGTGAGCAGTTCTTC CASSSPGLAGRYTGEQFF
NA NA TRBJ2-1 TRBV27 TGTGCCAGCAGTTTTCAGTCGGAAAGTAACGAGCAGTTCTTC CASSFQSESNEQFF
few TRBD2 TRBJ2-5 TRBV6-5 TGTGCCAGCAGTTCTGGAACCCGGGGGGGCCGGGAGACCCAGTACTTC CASSSGTRGGRETQYF
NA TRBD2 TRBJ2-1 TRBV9 TGTGCCAGCAGCGTAGCTAGCGGGTTATCCAACAATGAGCAGTTCTTC CASSVASGLSNNEQFF
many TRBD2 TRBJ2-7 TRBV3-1 TGTGCCAGCAGCCCTCTAGCGGGAGACTACGAGCAGTACTTC CASSPLAGDYEQYF
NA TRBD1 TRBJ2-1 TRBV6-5 TGTGCCAGCAGTTACTTTGGACAGGCCTACAATGAGCAGTTCTTC CASSYFGQAYNEQFF
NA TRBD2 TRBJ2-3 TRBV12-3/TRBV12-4 TGTGCCAGCAGTCCACTAGCGGGGCGCGCAGATACGCAGTATTTT CASSPLAGRADTQYF
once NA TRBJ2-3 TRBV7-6 TGTGCCAGCAGCTCTTCAGGGATGCAGACAGATACGCAGTATTTT CASSSSGMQTDTQYF
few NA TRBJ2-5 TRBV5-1 TGCGCCAGCACCTTAGTGGGCTTCCAAGAGACCCAGTACTTC CASTLVGFQETQYF
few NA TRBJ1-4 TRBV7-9 TGTGCCAGCAGCTTTGGGGGCCCTAATGAAAAACTGTTTTTT CASSFGGPNEKLFF
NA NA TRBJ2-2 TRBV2 TGTGCCAGCAGTGTGCGGGACGGGGAGCTGTTTTTT CASSVRDGELFF
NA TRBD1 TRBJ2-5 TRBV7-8 TGTGCCAGCAGCTTGGGACAGGTGGGACCTTACCAAGAGACCCAGTACTTC CASSLGQVGPYQETQYF
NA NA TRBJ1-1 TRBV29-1 TGCAGCGGCCTTGGGAACACTGAAGCTTTCTTT CSGLGNTEAFF
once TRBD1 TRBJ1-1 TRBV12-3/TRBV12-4 TGTGCCAGCACCCGGCCTGGACAGGGGGCCGCTGAAGCTTTCTTT CASTRPGQGAAEAFF
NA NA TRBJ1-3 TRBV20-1 TGCAGTGGGGAATCTGGAAACACCATATATTTT CSGESGNTIYF
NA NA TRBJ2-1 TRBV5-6 TGTGCCAGCAGCTTACAGAGGCCTAGGTACAATGAGCAGTTCTTC CASSLQRPRYNEQFF
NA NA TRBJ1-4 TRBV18 TGTGCCAGCTCACCTTACGGTGCAACTAATGAAAAACTGTTTTTT CASSPYGATNEKLFF
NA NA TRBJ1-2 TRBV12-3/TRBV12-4 TGTGCCAGCAGTTTCGGGCCTGGCTACACCTTC CASSFGPGYTF
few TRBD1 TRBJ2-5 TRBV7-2 TGTGCCAGCAGCTTAGACAGGGGGCGCGAGGAGACCCAGTACTTC CASSLDRGREETQYF
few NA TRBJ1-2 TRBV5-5 TGTGCCAGCAGCTTCCACGGGACACTCGACTATGGCTACACCTTC CASSFHGTLDYGYTF
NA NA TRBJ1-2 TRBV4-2 TGTGCCAGCAGCCAATCTGTTGACAGCCACTATGGCTACACCTTC CASSQSVDSHYGYTF
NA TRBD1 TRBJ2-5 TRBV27 TGTGCCAGCAGTTTATCGGCCACCTTTCCGAGACAGGGTCAAGAGACCCAGTACTTC CASSLSATFPRQGQETQYF
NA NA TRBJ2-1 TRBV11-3 TGTGCCAGCAGCCGATCGGGAGCGAACAATGAGCAGTTCTTC CASSRSGANNEQFF